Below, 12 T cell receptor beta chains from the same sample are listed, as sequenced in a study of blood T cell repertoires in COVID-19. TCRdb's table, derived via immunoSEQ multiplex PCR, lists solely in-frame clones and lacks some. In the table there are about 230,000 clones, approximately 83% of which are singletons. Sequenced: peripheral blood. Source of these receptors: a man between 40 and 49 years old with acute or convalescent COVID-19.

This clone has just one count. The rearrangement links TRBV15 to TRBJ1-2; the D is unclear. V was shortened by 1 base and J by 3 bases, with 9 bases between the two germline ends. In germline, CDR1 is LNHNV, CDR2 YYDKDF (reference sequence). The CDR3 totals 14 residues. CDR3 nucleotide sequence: TGTGCCACCAGCAGAGTAAGAGGATACTATGGCTACACCTTC. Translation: CATSRVRGYYGYTF.

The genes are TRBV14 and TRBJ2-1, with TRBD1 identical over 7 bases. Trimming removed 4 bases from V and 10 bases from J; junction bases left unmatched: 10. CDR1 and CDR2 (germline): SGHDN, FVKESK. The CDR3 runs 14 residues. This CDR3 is CASSRLNTGVEQFF. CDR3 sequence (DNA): TGTGCCAGCAGCCGATTGAACACAGGGGTCGAGCAGTTCTTC.

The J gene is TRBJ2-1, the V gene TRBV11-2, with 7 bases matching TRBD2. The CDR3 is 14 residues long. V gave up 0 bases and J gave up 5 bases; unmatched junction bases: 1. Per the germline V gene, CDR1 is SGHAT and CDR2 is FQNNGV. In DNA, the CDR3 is TGTGCCAGCAGCTTAGAAAGCGGGAACAATGAGCAGTTCTTC. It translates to CASSLESGNNEQFF.

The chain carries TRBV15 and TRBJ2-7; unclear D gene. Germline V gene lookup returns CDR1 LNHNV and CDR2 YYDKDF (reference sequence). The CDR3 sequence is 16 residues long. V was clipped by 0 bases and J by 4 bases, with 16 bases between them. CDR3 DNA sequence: TGTGCCACCAGCAGAGAGTTCTTGGGCGCTTCGTACGAGCAGTACTTC. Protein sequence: CATSREFLGASYEQYF.

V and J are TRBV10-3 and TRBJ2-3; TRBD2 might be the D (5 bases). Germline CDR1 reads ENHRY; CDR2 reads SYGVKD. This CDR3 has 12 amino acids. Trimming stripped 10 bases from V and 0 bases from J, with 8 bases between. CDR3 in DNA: TGTGCCACCCGGACTAGCACAGATACGCAGTATTTT. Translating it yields CATRTSTDTQYF.

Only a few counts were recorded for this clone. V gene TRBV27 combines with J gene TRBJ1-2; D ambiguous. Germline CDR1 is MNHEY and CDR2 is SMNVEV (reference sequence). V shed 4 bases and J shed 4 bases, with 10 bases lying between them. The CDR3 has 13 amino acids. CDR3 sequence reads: CASSSPEGYGYTF. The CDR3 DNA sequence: TGTGCCAGCAGTTCACCCGAGGGCTATGGCTACACCTTC.

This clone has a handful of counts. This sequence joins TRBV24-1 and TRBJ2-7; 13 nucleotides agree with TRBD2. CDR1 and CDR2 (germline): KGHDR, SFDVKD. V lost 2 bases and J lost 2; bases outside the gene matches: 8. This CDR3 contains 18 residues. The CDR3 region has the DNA TGTGCCACCAGTGATTCCGGGACTAGCGGGATTCCACCCTACGAGCAGTACTTC. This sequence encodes CATSDSGTSGIPPYEQYF.

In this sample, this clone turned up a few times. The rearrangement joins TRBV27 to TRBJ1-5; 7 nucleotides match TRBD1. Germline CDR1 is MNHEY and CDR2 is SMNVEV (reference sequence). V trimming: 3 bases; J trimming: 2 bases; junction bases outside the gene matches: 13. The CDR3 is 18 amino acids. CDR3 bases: TGTGCCAGCAGTTTTTCCCAAGCAGGGGGTTCGGGCAATCAGCCCCAGCATTTT. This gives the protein CASSFSQAGGSGNQPQHF.

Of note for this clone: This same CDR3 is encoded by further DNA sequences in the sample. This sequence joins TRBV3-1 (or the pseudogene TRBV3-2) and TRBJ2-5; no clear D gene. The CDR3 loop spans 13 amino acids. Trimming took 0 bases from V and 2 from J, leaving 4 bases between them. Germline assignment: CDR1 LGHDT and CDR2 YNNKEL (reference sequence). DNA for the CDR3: TGTGCCAGCAGCCAAGATCCTCAAGAGACCCAGTACTTC. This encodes CASSQDPQETQYF.

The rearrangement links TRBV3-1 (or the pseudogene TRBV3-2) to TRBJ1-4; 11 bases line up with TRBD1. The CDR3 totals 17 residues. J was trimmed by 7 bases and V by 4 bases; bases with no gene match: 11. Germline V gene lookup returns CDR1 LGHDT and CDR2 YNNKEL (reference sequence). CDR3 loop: CASSPFGTGGVGEKLFF. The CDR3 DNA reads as TGTGCCAGCAGCCCTTTCGGGACAGGGGGGGTTGGTGAAAAACTGTTTTTT.

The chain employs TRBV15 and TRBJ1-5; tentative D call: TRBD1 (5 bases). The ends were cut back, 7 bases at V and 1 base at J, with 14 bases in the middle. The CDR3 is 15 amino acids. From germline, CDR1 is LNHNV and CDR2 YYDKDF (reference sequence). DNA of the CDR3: TGTGCCACCACCGCAGGGACTGGGAGCAATCAGCCCCAGCATTTT. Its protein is CATTAGTGSNQPQHF.

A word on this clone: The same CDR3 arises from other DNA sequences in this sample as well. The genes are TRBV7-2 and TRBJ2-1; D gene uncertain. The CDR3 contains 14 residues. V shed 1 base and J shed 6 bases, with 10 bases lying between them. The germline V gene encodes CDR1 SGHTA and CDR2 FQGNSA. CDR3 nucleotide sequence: TGTGCCAGCAGCTTAGTTCTCGCAGGCAATGAGCAGTTCTTC. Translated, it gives CASSLVLAGNEQFF.